Presented here are 6 T cell receptor beta chains from one specimen sequenced in a study of blood T cell repertoires in COVID-19. Some clones are missing from TCRdb's copy, which holds only in-frame ones; the method was immunoSEQ multiplex PCR. The sample carries around 250,000 clones, 86% recorded once. What was sequenced was peripheral blood. The receptor source for this set is a man aged 25 to 45 who had recovered from COVID-19.

The chain couples TRBV19 to TRBJ2-4; tentatively, D is TRBD1 (5 bases). The V end was cut by 3 bases, the J end by 3 bases, with 12 bases between. This CDR3 contains 15 residues. The germline V gene has CDR1 LNHDA and CDR2 SQIVND (reference sequence). The CDR3 loop is CASSISPGIKNIQYF. CDR3 nucleotides: TGTGCCAGTAGTATTTCCCCAGGGATCAAAAACATTCAGTACTTC. Based on the CDR3 plus reference TRBV19 and TRBJ2-4, the full variable domain is DGGITQSPKYLFRKEGQNVTLSCEQNLNHDAMYWYRQDPGQGLRLIYYSQIVNDFQKGDIAEGYSVSREKKESFPLTVTSAQKNPTAFYLCASSISPGIKNIQYFGAGTRLSVL.

This clone showed up just a few times. The sample holds other DNA sequences that translate to the same CDR3. The chain combines TRBV13 with TRBJ1-2; 7 bases map to TRBD1. Looked up from germline, CDR1 is PRHDT and CDR2 is FYEKMQ (reference sequence). This CDR3 contains 14 residues. J lost 3 bases, V lost 0 bases, and 1 base had no gene match. The CDR3 is CASSLGTGDYGYTF. The CDR3 DNA is TGTGCCAGCAGCTTAGGAACAGGGGACTATGGCTACACCTTC.

This clone turned up a few times. The chain uses TRBV5-4 and TRBJ1-1, with D uncertain. Germline loops: CDR1 SGHNT, CDR2 YYREEE (reference sequence). The V end was cut by 3 bases, the J end by 1 base, with 7 bases between. This CDR3 is built from 13 residues. This CDR3 reads CASSSTPNTEAFF. The CDR3 nucleotides read TGTGCCAGCAGCTCGACACCGAACACTGAAGCTTTCTTT.

The V and J genes are TRBV18 and TRBJ1-1, with D hard to call. Per germline, CDR1 KGHSH and CDR2 LQKENI. There are 15 residues in the CDR3. V was pared by 0 bases and J by 1 base, with 9 bases between. The CDR3 sequence: CASSPPAPSNTEAFF. For the CDR3, the DNA is TGTGCCAGCTCACCACCGGCTCCCTCGAACACTGAAGCTTTCTTT.

The chain carries TRBV12-3 or TRBV12-4 and TRBJ1-2; maybe TRBD1 (5 bases). The V and J ends lost 5 bases and 9 bases respectively, with 13 bases between them. CDR3 length: 12 amino acids. The CDR3 spells CASSPSGISYTF. In nucleotides, the CDR3 is TGTGCCAGCAGTCCGTCAGGGATAAGCTACACCTTC.

The chain has TRBV14 and TRBJ2-3, with a tentative D call TRBD2 (5 bases). Per the germline V gene, CDR1 is SGHDN and CDR2 is FVKESK. V shed 3 bases and J shed 5 bases, with 18 bases lying between them. The CDR3 is made up of 16 amino acids. CDR3 nucleotide sequence: TGTGCCAGCAGCCATCTCATAGGAGGTTCGGTAGATACGCAGTATTTT. It encodes CASSHLIGGSVDTQYF.